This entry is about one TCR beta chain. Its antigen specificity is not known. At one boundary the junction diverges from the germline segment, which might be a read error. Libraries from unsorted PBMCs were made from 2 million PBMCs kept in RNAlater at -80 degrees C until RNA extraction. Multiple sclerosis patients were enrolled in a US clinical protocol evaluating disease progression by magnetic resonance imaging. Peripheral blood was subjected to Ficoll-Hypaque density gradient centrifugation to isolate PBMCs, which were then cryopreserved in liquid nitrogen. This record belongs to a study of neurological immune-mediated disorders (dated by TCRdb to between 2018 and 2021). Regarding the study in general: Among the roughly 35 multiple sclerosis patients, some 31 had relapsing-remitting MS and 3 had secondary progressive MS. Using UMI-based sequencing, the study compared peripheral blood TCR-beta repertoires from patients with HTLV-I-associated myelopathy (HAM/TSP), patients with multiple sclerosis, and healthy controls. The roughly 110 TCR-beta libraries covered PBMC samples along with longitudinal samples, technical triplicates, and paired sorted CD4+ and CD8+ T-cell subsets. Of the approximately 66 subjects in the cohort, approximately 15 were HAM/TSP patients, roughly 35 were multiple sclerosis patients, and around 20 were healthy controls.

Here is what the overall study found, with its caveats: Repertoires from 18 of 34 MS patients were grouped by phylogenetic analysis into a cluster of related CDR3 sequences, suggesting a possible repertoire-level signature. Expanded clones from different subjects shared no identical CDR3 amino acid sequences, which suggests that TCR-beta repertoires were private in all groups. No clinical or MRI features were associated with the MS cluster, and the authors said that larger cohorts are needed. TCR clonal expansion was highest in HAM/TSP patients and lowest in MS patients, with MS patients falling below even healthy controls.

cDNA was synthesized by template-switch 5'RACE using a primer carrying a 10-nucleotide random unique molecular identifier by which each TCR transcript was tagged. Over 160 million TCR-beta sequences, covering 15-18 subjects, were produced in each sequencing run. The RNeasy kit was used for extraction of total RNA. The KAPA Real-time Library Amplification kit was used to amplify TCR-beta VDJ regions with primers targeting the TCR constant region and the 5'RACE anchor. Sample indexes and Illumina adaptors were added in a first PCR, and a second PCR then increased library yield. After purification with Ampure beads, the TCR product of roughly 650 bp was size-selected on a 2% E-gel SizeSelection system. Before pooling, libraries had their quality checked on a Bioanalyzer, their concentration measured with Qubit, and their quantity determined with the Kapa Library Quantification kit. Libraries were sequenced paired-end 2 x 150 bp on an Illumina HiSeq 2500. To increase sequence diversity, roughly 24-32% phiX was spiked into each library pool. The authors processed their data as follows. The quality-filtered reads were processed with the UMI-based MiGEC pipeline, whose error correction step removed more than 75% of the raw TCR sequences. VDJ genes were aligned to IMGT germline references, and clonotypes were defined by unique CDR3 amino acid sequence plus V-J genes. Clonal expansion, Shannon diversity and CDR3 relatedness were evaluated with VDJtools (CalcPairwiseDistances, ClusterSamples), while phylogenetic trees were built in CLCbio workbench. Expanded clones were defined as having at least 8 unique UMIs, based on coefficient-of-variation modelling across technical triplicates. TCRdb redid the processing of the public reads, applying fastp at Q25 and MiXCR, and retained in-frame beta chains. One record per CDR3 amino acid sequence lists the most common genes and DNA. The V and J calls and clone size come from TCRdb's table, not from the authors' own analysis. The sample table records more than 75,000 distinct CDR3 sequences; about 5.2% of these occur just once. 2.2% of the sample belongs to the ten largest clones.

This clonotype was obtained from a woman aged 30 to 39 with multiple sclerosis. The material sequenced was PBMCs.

The CDR3 region has the sequence CSAQGAWDNSTLNF. The DNA sequence is as follows: TGCAGTGCTCAGGGGGCCTGGGATAATTCAACCCTCAACTTC. The rearrangement combines TRBV20-1 with TRBJ2-7; 8 central nucleotides agree with TRBD1. CDR1 and CDR2 (DFQATT, SNEGSKA) derive from the germline V gene (reference sequence). The CDR3 runs 14 residues from the cysteine to the phenylalanine. Only the CDR3 part of the read is kept: 42 bases, read in frame from the first base.